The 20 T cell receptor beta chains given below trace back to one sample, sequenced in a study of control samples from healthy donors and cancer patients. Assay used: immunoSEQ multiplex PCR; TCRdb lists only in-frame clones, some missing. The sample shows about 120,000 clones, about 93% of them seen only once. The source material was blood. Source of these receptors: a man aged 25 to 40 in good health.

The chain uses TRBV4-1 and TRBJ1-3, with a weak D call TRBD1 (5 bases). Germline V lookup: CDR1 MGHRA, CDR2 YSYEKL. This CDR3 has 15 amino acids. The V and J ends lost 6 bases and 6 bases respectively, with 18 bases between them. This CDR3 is CASRPRAGGANTIYF. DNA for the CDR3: TGCGCCAGCAGGCCTCGAGCGGGGGGAGCAAACACCATATATTTT.

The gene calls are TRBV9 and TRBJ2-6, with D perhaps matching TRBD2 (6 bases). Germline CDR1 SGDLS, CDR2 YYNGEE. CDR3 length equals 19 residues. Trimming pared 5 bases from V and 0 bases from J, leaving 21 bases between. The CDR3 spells CASSSALSGVSSGANVLTF. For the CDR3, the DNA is TGTGCCAGCAGTAGCGCGCTGTCGGGGGTTAGCTCTGGGGCCAACGTCCTGACTTTC.

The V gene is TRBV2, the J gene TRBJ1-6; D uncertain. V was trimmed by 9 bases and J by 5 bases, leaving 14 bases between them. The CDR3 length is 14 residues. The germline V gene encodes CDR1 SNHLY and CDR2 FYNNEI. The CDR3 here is CARKGRMDNSPLHF. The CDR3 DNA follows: TGTGCCAGAAAAGGCCGGATGGATAATTCACCCCTCCACTTT.

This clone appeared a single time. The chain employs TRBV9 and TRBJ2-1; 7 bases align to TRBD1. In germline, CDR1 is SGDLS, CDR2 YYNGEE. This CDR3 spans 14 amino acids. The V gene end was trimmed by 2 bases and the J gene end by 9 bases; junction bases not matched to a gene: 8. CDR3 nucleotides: TGTGCCAGCAGCGTCGCAGGGGGTGGCAGTGAGCAGTTCTTC. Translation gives CASSVAGGGSEQFF.

The CDR3 sequence: CASSDGGGRGREKLFF. CDR3 DNA sequence: TGTGCCAGCAGTGATGGGGGGGGCAGGGGACGAGAAAAACTGTTTTTT. The chain links TRBV6-1 to TRBJ1-4, with a possible D match to TRBD1 (6 bases). Germline CDR1 is MNHNS and CDR2 is SASEGT. The CDR3 runs 16 residues. Trimming shortened V by 3 bases and J by 8 bases, and 19 bases separated the two germline ends.

The CDR3 region is CASSLIRTGRHYGYTF. CDR3 DNA: TGTGCCAGCAGCTTAATAAGGACAGGGAGGCACTATGGCTACACCTTC. The gene calls are TRBV7-2 and TRBJ1-2, with 8 nucleotides matching TRBD1. The CDR3 is 16 amino acids. Germline values: CDR1 SGHTA, CDR2 FQGNSA. Losses at the gene ends were 2 bases for V and 3 bases for J; bases not matched to a gene: 8.

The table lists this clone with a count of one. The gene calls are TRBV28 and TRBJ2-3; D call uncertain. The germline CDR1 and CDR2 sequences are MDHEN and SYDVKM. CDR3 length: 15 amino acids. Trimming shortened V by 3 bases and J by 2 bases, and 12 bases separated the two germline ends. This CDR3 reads CASSFLRDSTDTQYF. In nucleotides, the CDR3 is TGTGCCAGCAGTTTTCTGCGCGACTCCACAGATACGCAGTATTTT.

The CDR3 loop is CASSLGKGNQPQHF. The CDR3, as DNA: TGTGCCAGCAGCTTAGGAAAGGGCAATCAGCCCCAGCATTTT. The chain uses TRBV7-2 and TRBJ1-5; D not certain. V was cut by 1 base and J by 2 bases, with 6 bases left in between. Per the germline V gene, CDR1 is SGHTA and CDR2 is FQGNSA. The CDR3 runs 14 residues.

CDR3 nucleotides: TGCGCCAGCTCACCTGGGGGCGGAACGATCACAGATACGCAGTATTTT. Protein sequence: CASSPGGGTITDTQYF. This chain joins TRBV5-1 and TRBJ2-3, with D possibly matching TRBD1 (6 bases). Germline V gene lookup returns CDR1 SGHRS and CDR2 YFSETQ. The germline V and J ends were trimmed by 7 bases and 2 bases, with 20 bases remaining between them. The CDR3 runs to 16 residues.

CDR3 DNA sequence: TGTGCCAGCCGTCCGCGGGGAGAAGCCTACGAGCAGTACTTC. Its protein is CASRPRGEAYEQYF. This sequence joins TRBV6-6 and TRBJ2-7, with D possibly being TRBD2 (6 bases). CDR1 is MNHNY and CDR2 is SVGAGI in the germline V gene (reference sequence). V was shortened by 8 bases and J by 2 bases, with 16 bases between the two germline ends. This CDR3 has 14 amino acids.

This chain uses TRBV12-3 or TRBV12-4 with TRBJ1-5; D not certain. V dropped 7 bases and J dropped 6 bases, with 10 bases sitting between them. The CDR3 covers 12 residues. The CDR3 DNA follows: TGTGCCAGCACCTCATTAGGTCAGCCCCAGCATTTT. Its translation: CASTSLGQPQHF.

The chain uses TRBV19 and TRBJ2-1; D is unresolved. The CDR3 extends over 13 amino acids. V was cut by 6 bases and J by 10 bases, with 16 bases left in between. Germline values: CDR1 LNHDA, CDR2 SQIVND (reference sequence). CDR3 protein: CASRVPAEREQFF. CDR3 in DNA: TGTGCCAGTAGAGTTCCGGCGGAAAGGGAGCAGTTCTTC.

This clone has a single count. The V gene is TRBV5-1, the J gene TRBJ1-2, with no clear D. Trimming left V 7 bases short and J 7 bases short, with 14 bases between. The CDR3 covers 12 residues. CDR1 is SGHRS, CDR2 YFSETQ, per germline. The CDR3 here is CASYVAGFGYTF. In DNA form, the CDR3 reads TGCGCCAGCTACGTAGCGGGTTTTGGCTACACCTTC.

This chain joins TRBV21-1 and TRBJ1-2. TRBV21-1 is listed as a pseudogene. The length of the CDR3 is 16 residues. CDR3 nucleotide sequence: TGTGCCAGCAGCAAATTCTTTCTGAGGATAAACTATGGCTACACCTTC. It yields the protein CASSKFFLRINYGYTF.

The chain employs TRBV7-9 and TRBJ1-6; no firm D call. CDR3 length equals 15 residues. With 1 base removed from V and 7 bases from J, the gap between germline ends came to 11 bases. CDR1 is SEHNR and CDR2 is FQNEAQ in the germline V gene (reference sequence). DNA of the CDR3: TGTGCCAGCAGCTTAGGAGGGTCCCTAAATTCACCCCTCCACTTT. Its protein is CASSLGGSLNSPLHF.

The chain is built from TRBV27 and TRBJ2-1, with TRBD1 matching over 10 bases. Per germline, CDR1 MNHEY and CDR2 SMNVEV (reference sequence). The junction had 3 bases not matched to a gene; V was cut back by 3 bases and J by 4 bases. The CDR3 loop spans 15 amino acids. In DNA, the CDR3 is TGTGCCAGCAGTTTCGGACAGGGGGGGTACAATGAGCAGTTCTTC. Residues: CASSFGQGGYNEQFF.

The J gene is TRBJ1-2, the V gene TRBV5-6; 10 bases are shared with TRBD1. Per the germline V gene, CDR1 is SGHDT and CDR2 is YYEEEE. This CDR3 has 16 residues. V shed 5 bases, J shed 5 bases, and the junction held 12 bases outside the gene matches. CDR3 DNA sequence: TGTGCCAGCAGTTCTGTCCCGGGACAGGGGAGGTATGGCTACACCTTC. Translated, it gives CASSSVPGQGRYGYTF.

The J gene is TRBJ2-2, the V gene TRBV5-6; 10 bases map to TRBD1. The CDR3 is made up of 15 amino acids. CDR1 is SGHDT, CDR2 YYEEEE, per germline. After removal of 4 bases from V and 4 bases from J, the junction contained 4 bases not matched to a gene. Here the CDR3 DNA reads TGTGCCAGCAGCCAGGACAGGGGGGGCACCGGGGAGCTGTTTTTT. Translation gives CASSQDRGGTGELFF.

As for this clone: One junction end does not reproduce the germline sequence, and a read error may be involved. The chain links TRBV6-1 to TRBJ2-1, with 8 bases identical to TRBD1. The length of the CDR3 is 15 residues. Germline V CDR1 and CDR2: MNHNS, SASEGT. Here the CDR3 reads CASSEGGQAYNGQFF. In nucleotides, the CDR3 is TGTGCCAGCAGTGAAGGGGGACAGGCCTACAATGGGCAGTTCTTC.

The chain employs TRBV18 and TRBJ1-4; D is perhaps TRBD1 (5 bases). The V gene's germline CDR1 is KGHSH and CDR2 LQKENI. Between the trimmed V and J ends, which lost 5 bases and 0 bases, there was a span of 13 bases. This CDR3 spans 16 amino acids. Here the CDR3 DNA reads TGTGCCAGCTCAGTGGGGCAGGGAGCAACTAATGAAAAACTGTTTTTT. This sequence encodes CASSVGQGATNEKLFF.